This entry concerns a single T cell receptor (beta chain). Its cognate antigen is unknown. Samples were taken at extremely preterm deliveries at roughly 22-27 weeks of gestation. The sample holds sorted live naive CD8+ CD45RA+CCR7+ T cells. This specimen belongs to a study of naive CD8 T cells in extremely preterm neonates. Sequenced by immunoSEQ multiplex PCR; TCRdb stores in-frame clones only, minus some. The table shows 25,000 or so clones, with approximately 88% occurring only once. V lost 3 bases, J lost 3 bases, and 6 bases lay in between. The CDR3 has 12 residues. Germline V lookup: CDR1 LNHDA, CDR2 SQIVND (reference sequence). Overall study findings and caveats: Compared with older groups, preterm CDR3s were shorter, with fewer N additions and less trimming. Limitations included small sample size and variable preterm productive templates.

The sequenced sample consisted of naive CD8+ T cells from cord blood. The clonotype comes from a boy who was born preterm. The chain carries TRBV19 and TRBJ2-7, with D unresolved. Written as DNA, the CDR3 is TGTGCCAGTAGTATTTGGGGCTACGAGCAGTACTTC. It specifies CASSIWGYEQYF.